These 10 T cell receptor beta chains were sequenced from one sample in a study of CD8 T cells in ankylosing spondylitis. TCRdb re-called the 5' RACE reads with MiXCR, one entry per CDR3 protein. The table has more than 250,000 distinct CDR3 sequences, 11% seen once. The sequenced sample was blood, either unsorted or a sorted T cell fraction (not recorded which). The receptors were sampled from a female donor with ankylosing spondylitis or in good health (not recorded which).

This clonotype appeared many times. This rearrangement joins TRBV12-3 or TRBV12-4 to TRBJ2-1; 8 bases match TRBD1. The CDR3 loop spans 16 amino acids. Germline trimming cut 6 bases from V and 4 bases from J; bases unmatched to any gene: 11. CDR3 sequence reads: CASRISGTGPYNEQFF. DNA for the CDR3: TGTGCCAGCAGGATTTCCGGGACAGGTCCTTACAATGAGCAGTTCTTC.

The V gene is TRBV5-1, the J gene TRBJ1-2, with D maybe TRBD1 (6 bases). CDR1 is SGHRS, CDR2 YFSETQ, per germline. The CDR3 covers 13 residues. Between the trimmed V and J ends, which lost 3 bases and 5 bases, there was a span of 11 bases. CDR3 protein: CASSSGQKYGYTF. For the CDR3, the DNA is TGCGCCAGCAGCTCCGGACAGAAATATGGCTACACCTTC.

This chain links TRBV11-1 with TRBJ1-2; possible D gene TRBD1, 5 bases. V lost 1 base, J lost 4 bases, and 7 bases lay in between. Germline CDR1 reads SGHAT; CDR2 reads FQDESV (reference sequence). This CDR3 has 13 amino acids. The CDR3 DNA sequence: TGTGCCAGCAGCTTAGGAGGGACCTATGGCTACACCTTC. This codes for CASSLGGTYGYTF.

This clonotype turned up a few times. The V gene is TRBV5-1, the J gene TRBJ2-6; no definite D call. The CDR3 loop spans 14 amino acids. Deletions cut 8 bases from V and 3 bases from J, with 12 bases between. Germline loops: CDR1 SGHRS, CDR2 YFSETQ. This chain's CDR3 is CASSKDIGANVLTF. The CDR3 DNA is TGCGCCAGTAGCAAGGATATTGGGGCCAACGTCCTGACTTTC.

This clonotype was recorded at least ten times. This chain uses TRBV4-3 with TRBJ1-2; D might be TRBD1 (5 bases). The germline V gene encodes CDR1 LGHNA and CDR2 YSLEER. CDR3 length equals 15 residues. Trimming pared 0 bases from V and 3 bases from J, leaving 11 bases between. The CDR3 loop reads CASSQDMGLHYGYTF. The DNA of the CDR3 is TGCGCCAGCAGCCAAGACATGGGACTGCACTATGGCTACACCTTC.

This clonotype was detected many times. The rearrangement uses TRBV29-1 and TRBJ2-7; TRBD1 or TRBD2 may be the D gene (5 bases each). The CDR3 sequence is 14 residues long. Germline V lookup: CDR1 SQVTM, CDR2 ANQGSEA. Deletions cut 6 bases from V and 5 bases from J, with 20 bases between. The CDR3, as DNA: TGCAGCGTCGGTTACCGTGGGGGATGGGACGAGCAGTACTTC. Its translation is CSVGYRGGWDEQYF.

This clonotype occurred a few times. This chain uses TRBV27 with TRBJ1-2, with D possibly being TRBD1 (6 bases). Trimming shortened V by 6 bases and J by 2 bases, and 10 bases separated the two germline ends. Germline V gene lookup returns CDR1 MNHEY and CDR2 SMNVEV (reference sequence). The CDR3 runs 13 residues. CDR3 DNA: TGTGCCAGCAGCCCGAGGGGGAACTATGGCTACACCTTC. Encoded protein: CASSPRGNYGYTF.

As for this clonotype: Possible read error: a much larger clone is one base away. The chain combines TRBV3-1 with TRBJ2-2; 7 nucleotides agree with TRBD1. This CDR3 contains 15 residues. Germline V gene sequence: CDR1 LGHDT, CDR2 YNNKEL (reference sequence). CDR3 amino acids: CASCQDRQGTGELFF. Here the CDR3 DNA reads TGTGCCAGCTGCCAAGATCGACAGGGCACCGGGGAGCTGTTTTTT.

Many counts were recorded for this clonotype. The CDR3 DNA reads as TGTGCCAGCAAGGGTAGTAGGGGAAATTCACCCCTCCACTTT. Its translation is CASKGSRGNSPLHF. The chain combines TRBV9 with TRBJ1-6; D is possibly TRBD1 (5 bases). Germline V gives CDR1 SGDLS, CDR2 YYNGEE. This CDR3 has 14 residues. Deletions cut 6 bases from V and 7 bases from J, with 14 bases between.

This clonotype was recorded at least ten times. The J gene is TRBJ2-7, the V gene TRBV5-1; TRBD1 is a possible D gene (6 bases). Germline-derived CDR1 and CDR2 are SGHRS and YFSETQ. There are 15 residues in the CDR3. Trimming left V 5 bases short and J 1 base short, with 16 bases between. This chain's CDR3 is CASRSTGPGSYEQYF. CDR3 DNA: TGCGCCAGCAGGTCTACAGGGCCCGGATCCTACGAGCAGTACTTC. Supplemented by reference TRBV5-1 and TRBJ2-7, the full variable domain reads KAGVTQTPRYLIKTRGQQVTLSCSPISGHRSVSWYQQTPGQGLQFLFEYFSETQRNKGNFPGRFSGRQFSNSRSEMNVSTLELGDSALYLCASRSTGPGSYEQYFGPGTRLTVT.